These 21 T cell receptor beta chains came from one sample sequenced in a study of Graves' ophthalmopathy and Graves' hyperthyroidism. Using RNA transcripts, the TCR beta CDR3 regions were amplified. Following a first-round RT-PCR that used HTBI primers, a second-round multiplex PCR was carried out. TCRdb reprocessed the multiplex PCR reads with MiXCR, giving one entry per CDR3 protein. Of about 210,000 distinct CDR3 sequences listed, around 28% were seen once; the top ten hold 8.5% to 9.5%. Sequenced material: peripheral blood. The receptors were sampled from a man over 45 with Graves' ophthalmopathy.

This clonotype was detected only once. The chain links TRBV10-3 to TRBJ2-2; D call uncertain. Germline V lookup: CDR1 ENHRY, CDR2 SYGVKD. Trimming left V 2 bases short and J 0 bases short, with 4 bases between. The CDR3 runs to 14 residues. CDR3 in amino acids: CAISEGTNTGELFF. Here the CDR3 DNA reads TGTGCCATCAGTGAGGGGACGAACACCGGGGAGCTGTTTTTT.

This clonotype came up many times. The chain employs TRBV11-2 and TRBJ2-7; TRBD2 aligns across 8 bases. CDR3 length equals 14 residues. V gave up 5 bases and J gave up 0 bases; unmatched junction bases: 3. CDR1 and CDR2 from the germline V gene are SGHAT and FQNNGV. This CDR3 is CASSDSGSSYEQYF. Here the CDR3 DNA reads TGTGCCAGCAGCGACAGCGGGAGCTCCTACGAGCAGTACTTC. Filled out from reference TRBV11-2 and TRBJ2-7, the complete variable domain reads EAGVAQSPRYKIIEKRQSVAFWCNPISGHATLYWYQQILGQGPKLLIQFQNNGVVDDSQLPKDRFSAERLKGVDSTLKIQPAKLEDSAVYLCASSDSGSSYEQYFGPGTRLTVT.

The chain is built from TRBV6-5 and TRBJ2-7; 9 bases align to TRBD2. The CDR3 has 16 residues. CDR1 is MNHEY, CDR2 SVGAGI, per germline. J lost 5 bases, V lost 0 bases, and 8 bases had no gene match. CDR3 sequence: CASSYSFGTSFHEQYF. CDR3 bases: TGTGCCAGCAGTTACTCGTTTGGGACTAGCTTCCACGAGCAGTACTTC.

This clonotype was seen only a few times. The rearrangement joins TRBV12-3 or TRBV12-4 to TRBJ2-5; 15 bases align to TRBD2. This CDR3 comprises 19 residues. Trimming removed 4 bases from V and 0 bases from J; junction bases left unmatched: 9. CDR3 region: CASSSGTSGRTYYQETQYF. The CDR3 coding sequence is TGTGCCAGCAGTTCCGGGACTAGCGGGAGGACCTATTACCAAGAGACCCAGTACTTC.

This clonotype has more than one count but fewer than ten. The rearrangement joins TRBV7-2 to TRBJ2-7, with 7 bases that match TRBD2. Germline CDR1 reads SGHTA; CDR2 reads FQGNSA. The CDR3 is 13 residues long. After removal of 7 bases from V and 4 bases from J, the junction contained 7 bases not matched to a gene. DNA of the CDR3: TGTGCCAGCACCGGAGCGGGACGGTACGAGCAGTACTTC. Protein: CASTGAGRYEQYF.

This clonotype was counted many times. CDR3 protein: CASSSAGTGQKHQYF. The CDR3 DNA reads TGTGCCAGCAGCTCCGCCGGGACAGGGCAAAAACACCAGTACTTC. V gene TRBV7-2 combines with J gene TRBJ2-7; 9 nucleotides align to TRBD1. The V gene end was trimmed by 4 bases and the J gene end by 10 bases; junction bases not matched to a gene: 14. The CDR3 covers 15 residues. In germline, CDR1 is SGHTA, CDR2 FQGNSA.

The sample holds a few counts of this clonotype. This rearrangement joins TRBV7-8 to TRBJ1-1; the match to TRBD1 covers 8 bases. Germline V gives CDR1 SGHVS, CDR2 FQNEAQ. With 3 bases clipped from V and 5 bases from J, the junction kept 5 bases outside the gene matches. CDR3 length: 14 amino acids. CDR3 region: CASSFDRGSTEAFF. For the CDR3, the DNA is TGTGCCAGCAGCTTCGACAGGGGTTCAACTGAAGCTTTCTTT.

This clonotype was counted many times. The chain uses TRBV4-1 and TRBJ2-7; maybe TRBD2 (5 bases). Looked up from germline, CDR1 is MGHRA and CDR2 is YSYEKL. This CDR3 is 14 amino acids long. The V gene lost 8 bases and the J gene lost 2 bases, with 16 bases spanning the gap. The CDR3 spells CASARAPDAYEQYF. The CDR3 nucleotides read TGCGCCAGCGCGAGGGCTCCCGACGCCTACGAGCAGTACTTC.

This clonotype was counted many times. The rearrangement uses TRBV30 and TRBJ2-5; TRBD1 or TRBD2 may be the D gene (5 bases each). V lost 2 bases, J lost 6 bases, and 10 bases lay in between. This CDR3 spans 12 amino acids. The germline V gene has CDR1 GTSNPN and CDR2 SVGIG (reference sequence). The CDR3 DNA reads TGTGCCTGGAGTAGCCAGGGACAGACCCAGTACTTC. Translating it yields CAWSSQGQTQYF. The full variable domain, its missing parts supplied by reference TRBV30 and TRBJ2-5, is SQTIHQWPATLVQPVGSPLSLECTVEGTSNPNLYWYRQAAGRGLQLLFYSVGIGQISSEVPQNLSASRPQDRQFILSSKKLLLSDSGFYLCAWSSQGQTQYFGPGTRLLVL.

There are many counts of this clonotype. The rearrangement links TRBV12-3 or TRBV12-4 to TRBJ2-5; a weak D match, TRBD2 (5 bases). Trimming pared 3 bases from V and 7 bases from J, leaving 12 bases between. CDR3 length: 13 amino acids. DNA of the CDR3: TGTGCCAGCAGTTTGGAGGTAGTTCGGACCCAGTACTTC. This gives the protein CASSLEVVRTQYF.

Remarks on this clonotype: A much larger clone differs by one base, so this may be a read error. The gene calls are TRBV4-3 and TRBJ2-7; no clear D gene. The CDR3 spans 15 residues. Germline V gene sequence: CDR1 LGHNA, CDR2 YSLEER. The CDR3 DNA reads TGCGCCAGCAGCCTTTCATCCGGGCCCTCCTACGAGCGGTACTTC. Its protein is CASSLSSGPSYERYF.

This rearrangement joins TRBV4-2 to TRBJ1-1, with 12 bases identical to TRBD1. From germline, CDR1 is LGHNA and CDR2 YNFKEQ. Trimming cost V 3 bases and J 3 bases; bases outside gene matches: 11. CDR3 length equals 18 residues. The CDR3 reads CASSQGPGTGGFDTEAFF. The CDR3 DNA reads TGTGCCAGCAGCCAGGGACCCGGGACAGGGGGCTTTGACACTGAAGCTTTCTTT.

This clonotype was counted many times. CDR3 sequence (DNA): TGTGCCAGCAGTGAATTAGGCAGGAGTAGCAATCAGCCCCAGCATTTT. It is translated as CASSELGRSSNQPQHF. V gene TRBV2 combines with J gene TRBJ1-5, with D hard to call. Germline V gene data show CDR1 as SNHLY and CDR2 as FYNNEI. V was trimmed by 2 bases and J by 0 bases, leaving 11 bases between them. CDR3 size: 16 residues. The full variable domain, completed using reference TRBV2 and TRBJ1-5, is EPEVTQTPSHQVTQMGQEVILRCVPISNHLYFYWYRQILGQKVEFLVSFYNNEISEKSEIFDDQFSVERPDGSNFTLKIRSTKLEDSAMYFCASSELGRSSNQPQHFGDGTRLSIL.

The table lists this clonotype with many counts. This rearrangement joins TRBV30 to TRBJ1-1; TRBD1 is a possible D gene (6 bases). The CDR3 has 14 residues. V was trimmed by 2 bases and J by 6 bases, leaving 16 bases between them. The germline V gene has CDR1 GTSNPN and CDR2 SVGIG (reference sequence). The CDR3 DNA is TGTGCCTGGAGTTTAAACAGGGCTTACTCTGAAGCTTTCTTT. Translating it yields CAWSLNRAYSEAFF.

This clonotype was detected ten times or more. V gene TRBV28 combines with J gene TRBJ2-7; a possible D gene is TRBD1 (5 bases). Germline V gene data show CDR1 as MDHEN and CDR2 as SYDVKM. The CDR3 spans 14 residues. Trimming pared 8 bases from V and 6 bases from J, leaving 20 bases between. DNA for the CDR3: TGTGCCAGCCTGGACCTCTGGCCTGGGGCCGAGCAGTACTTC. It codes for CASLDLWPGAEQYF.

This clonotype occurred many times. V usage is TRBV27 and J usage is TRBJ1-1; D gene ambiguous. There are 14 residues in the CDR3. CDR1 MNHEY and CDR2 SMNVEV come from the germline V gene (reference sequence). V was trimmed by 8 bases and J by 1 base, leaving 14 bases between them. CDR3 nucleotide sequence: TGTGCCAGCCTCCCCCTTTTGGGGAACACTGAAGCTTTCTTT. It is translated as CASLPLLGNTEAFF.

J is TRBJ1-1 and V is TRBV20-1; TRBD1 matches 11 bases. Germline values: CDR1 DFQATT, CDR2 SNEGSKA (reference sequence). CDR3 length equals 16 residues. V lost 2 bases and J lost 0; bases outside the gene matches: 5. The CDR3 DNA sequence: TGCAGTGCTAGACGGACAGGGGGCAGGTTGAACACTGAAGCTTTCTTT. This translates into CSARRTGGRLNTEAFF.

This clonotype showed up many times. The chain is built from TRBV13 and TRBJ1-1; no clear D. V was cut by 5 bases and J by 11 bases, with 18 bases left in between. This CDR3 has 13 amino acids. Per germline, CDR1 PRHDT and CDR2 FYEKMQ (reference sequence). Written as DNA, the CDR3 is TGTGCCAGCAGCCTACCCCGCGAGGTTGGGGCTTTCTTT. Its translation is CASSLPREVGAFF. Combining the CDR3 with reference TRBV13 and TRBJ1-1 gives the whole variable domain AAGVIQSPRHLIKEKRETATLKCYPIPRHDTVYWYQQGPGQDPQFLISFYEKMQSDKGSIPDRFSAQQFSDYHSELNMSSLELGDSALYFCASSLPREVGAFFGQGTRLTVV.

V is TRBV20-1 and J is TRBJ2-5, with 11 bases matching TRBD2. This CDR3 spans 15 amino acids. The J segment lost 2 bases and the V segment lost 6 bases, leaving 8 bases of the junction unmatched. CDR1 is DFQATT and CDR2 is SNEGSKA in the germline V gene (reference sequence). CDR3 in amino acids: CSAIGLAGGQETQYF. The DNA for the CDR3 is TGCAGTGCCATAGGACTAGCGGGCGGGCAAGAGACCCAGTACTTC.

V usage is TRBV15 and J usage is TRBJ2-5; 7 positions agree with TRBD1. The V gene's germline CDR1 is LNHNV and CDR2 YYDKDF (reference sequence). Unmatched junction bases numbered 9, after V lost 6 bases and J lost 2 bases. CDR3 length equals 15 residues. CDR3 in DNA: TGTGCCACCAGAGCACAGGGGTTCAGTCAAGAGACCCAGTACTTC. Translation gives CATRAQGFSQETQYF.

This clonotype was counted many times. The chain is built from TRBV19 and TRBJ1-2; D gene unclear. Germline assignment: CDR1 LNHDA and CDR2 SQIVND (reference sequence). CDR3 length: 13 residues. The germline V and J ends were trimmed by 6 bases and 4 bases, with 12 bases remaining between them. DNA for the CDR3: TGTGCCAGTAGGAGCCAAGGGAGCTATGGCTACACCTTC. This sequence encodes CASRSQGSYGYTF.